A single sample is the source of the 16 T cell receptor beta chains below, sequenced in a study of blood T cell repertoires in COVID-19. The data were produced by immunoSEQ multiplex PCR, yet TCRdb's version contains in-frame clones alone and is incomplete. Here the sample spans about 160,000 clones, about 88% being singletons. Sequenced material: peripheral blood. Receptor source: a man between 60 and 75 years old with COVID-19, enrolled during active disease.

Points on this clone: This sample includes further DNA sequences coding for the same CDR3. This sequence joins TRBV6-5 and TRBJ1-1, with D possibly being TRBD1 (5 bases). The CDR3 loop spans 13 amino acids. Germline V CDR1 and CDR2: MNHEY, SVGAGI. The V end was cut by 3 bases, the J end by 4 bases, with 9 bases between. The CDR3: CASSYTGTTEAFF. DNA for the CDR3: TGTGCCAGCAGTTATACAGGTACCACTGAAGCTTTCTTT.

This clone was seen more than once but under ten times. The CDR3 is CASSLRDTGELFF. As DNA, the CDR3 is TGTGCCAGCAGCTTACGAGACACCGGGGAGCTGTTTTTT. The chain links TRBV7-6 to TRBJ2-2, with unresolved D. V was clipped by 2 bases and J by 3 bases, with 4 bases between them. Germline loops: CDR1 SGHVS, CDR2 FNYEAQ. This CDR3 has 13 amino acids.

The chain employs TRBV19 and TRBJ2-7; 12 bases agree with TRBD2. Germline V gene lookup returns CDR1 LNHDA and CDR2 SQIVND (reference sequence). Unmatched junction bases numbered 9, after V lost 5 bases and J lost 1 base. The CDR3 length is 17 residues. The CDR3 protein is CASSDLGTSGPSYEQYF. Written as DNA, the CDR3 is TGTGCCAGTAGTGACTTGGGGACTAGCGGGCCTTCCTACGAGCAGTACTTC.

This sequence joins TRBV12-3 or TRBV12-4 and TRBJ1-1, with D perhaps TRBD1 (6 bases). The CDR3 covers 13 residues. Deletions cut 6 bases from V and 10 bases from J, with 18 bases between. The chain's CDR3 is CASRPTGTSVAFF. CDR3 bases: TGTGCCAGCAGGCCAACCGGGACATCGGTAGCTTTCTTT.

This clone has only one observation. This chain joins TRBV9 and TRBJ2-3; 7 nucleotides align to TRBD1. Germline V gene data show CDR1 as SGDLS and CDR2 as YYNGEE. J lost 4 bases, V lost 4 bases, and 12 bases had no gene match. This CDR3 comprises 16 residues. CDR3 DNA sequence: TGTGCCAGCAGCACCCTCCAGGGCAGGGGGTCAGATACGCAGTATTTT. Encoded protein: CASSTLQGRGSDTQYF.

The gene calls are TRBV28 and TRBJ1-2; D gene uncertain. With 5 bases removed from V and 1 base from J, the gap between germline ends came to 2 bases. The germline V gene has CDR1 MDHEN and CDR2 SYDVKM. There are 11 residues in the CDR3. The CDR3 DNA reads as TGTGCCAGCAGTCTTAACTATGGCTACACCTTC. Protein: CASSLNYGYTF.

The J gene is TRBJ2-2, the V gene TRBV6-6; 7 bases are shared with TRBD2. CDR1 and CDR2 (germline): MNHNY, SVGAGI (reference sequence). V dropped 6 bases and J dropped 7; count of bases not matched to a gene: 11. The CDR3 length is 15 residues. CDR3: CASSHTGGSGGELFF. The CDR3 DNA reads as TGTGCCAGCAGCCACACGGGGGGTTCTGGCGGGGAGCTGTTTTTT.

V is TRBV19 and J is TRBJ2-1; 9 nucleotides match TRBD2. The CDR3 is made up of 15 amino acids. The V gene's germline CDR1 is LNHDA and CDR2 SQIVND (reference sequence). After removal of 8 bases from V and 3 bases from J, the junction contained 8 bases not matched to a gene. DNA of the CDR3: TGTGCCAGTTCTCGACTAGCGGAACTCTACAATGAGCAGTTCTTC. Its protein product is CASSRLAELYNEQFF.

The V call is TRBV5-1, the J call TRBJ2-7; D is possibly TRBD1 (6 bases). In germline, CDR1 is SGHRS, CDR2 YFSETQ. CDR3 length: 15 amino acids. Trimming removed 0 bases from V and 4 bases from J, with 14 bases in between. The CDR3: CASSLVQGLSYEQYF. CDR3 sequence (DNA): TGCGCCAGCAGCTTGGTACAGGGCCTCTCTTACGAGCAGTACTTC.

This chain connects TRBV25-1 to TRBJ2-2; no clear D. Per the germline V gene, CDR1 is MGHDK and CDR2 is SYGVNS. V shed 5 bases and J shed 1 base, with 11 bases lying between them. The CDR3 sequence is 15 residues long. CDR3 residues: CASSTPSGNTGELFF. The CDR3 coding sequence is TGTGCCAGCAGTACCCCCTCAGGGAACACCGGGGAGCTGTTTTTT.

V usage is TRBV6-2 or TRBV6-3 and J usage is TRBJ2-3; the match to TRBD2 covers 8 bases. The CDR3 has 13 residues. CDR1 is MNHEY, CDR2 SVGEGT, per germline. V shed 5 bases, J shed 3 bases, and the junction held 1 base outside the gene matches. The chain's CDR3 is CASSGTRTDTQYF. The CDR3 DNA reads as TGTGCCAGCAGTGGGACTAGGACAGATACGCAGTATTTT.

The CDR3 DNA sequence: TGTGCCAGCAGCCTGACATTCCCTGGGGCCAACGTCCTGACTTTC. It encodes CASSLTFPGANVLTF. The chain joins TRBV6-5 to TRBJ2-6; no reliable D call. Germline V lookup: CDR1 MNHEY, CDR2 SVGAGI. The CDR3 loop spans 15 amino acids. Trimming shortened V by 6 bases and J by 2 bases, and 11 bases separated the two germline ends.

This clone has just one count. DNA of the CDR3: TGTGCCAGCAGCTCGTCACAGGGACCCGGACAGACCCAGTACTTC. Its translation is CASSSSQGPGQTQYF. This rearrangement joins TRBV11-2 to TRBJ2-5, with D maybe TRBD1 (6 bases). Germline V CDR1 and CDR2: SGHAT, FQNNGV. V shed 4 bases and J shed 6 bases, with 18 bases lying between them. CDR3 length: 15 amino acids.

The DNA for the CDR3 is TGCAGCGTGAACATACCCACGAACACTGAAGCTTTCTTT. It yields the protein CSVNIPTNTEAFF. The genes are TRBV29-1 and TRBJ1-1; no firm D call. Trimming took 6 bases from V and 1 from J, leaving 12 bases between them. The length of the CDR3 is 13 residues. Germline V gives CDR1 SQVTM, CDR2 ANQGSEA. The entire variable domain, with the rest obtained from reference TRBV29-1 and TRBJ1-1, is as follows: SAVISQKPSRDICQRGTSLTIQCQVDSQVTMMFWYRQQPGQSLTLIATANQGSEATYESGFVIDKFPISRPNLTFSTLTVSNMSPEDSSIYLCSVNIPTNTEAFFGQGTRLTVV.

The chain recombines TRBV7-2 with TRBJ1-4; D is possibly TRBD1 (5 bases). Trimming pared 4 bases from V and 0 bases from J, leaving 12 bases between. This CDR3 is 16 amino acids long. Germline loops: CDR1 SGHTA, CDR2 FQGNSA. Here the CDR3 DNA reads TGTGCCAGCAGCTCCTGGGGGGGGGCAACTAATGAAAAACTGTTTTTT. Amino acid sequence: CASSSWGGATNEKLFF.

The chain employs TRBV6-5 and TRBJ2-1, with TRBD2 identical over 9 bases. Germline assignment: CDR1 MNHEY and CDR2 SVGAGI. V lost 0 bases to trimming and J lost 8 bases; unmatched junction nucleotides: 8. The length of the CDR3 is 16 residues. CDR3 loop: CASSYSRRGGLDEQFF. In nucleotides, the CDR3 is TGTGCCAGCAGTTACTCGAGGCGGGGGGGCCTGGATGAGCAGTTCTTC.